The rows below give T cell receptor beta chains drawn from one sample of a study of OX40 agonist ivuxolimab in advanced cancers. TCRdb's copy holds only in-frame clones and misses some; the assay was immunoSEQ multiplex PCR. The sample contains 94,000 or so clones, about 84% of which appear only once. The sample consisted of CD4+ or CD8+ T cells sorted from blood, taken in a trial of the OX40 agonist ivuxolimab. These receptors originate from an adult with an advanced solid tumor such as melanoma, head and neck, liver or kidney cancer. CDR3s leave out the opening cysteine and the closing phenylalanine or tryptophan. Fields, in order: J gene, V gene, D gene, CDR3 protein. The D gene is left open where the match is weak.

>TRBJ1-4|TRBV7-9|TRBD1
ASSSWTGYEKLF
>TRBJ1-1|TRBV2|TRBD1
ASSEIGQGAF
>TRBJ1-6|TRBV4-3|NA
ASSQEGERSPLH
>TRBJ2-7|TRBV4-1|TRBD2
ASSQEGPTSGSAYEQY
>TRBJ1-1|TRBV30|NA
AWVWGDDTEAF
>TRBJ1-1|TRBV5-1|NA
ASSLAPWGMDREAF
>TRBJ2-3|TRBV27|TRBD2
ASSFLAGVTDTQY
>TRBJ1-1|TRBV5-1|NA
ASSTGGHTEAF
>TRBJ1-1|TRBV30|NA
AWNLLQGEAF
>TRBJ2-1|TRBV5-1|NA
ASRREDNEQF
>TRBJ2-1|TRBV12-5|TRBD2
ASGLAQTSGRRNEQF
>TRBJ2-4|TRBV7-9|NA
ASSLVGGVLIQY
>TRBJ2-1|TRBV9|TRBD2
ASSVEAAPAGGPYNEQF
>TRBJ1-1|TRBV2|TRBD1
ASKMDRGRFVNTEAF